A single sample gave rise to the 15 T cell receptor beta chains below, sequenced in a study of identical twins. Each CDR3 protein gets one entry after TCRdb re-called the 5' RACE reads with MiXCR. Of around 370,000 distinct CDR3 sequences in the sample, approximately 8.7% were seen once. Sequenced sample: naive T cells sorted from blood. The receptors were gathered from a woman aged 45-60 years in good health.

The chain combines TRBV4-1 with TRBJ2-3, with D hard to call. The CDR3 is 13 residues long. The germline V gene encodes CDR1 MGHRA and CDR2 YSYEKL. With 3 bases removed from V and 2 bases from J, the gap between germline ends came to 6 bases. CDR3: CASSQSLTDTQYF. DNA for the CDR3: TGCGCCAGCAGCCAGAGCCTCACAGATACGCAGTATTTT.

The chain combines TRBV29-1 with TRBJ2-5; 7 bases fit TRBD1. V trimming: 2 bases; J trimming: 0 bases; junction bases outside the gene matches: 3. CDR1 and CDR2 from the germline V gene are SQVTM and ANQGSEA. The CDR3 has 14 residues. CDR3: CSVEQGEYQETQYF. Written as DNA, the CDR3 is TGCAGCGTTGAACAGGGGGAGTACCAAGAGACCCAGTACTTC. Full variable domain (missing parts from reference TRBV29-1 and TRBJ2-5): SAVISQKPSRDICQRGTSLTIQCQVDSQVTMMFWYRQQPGQSLTLIATANQGSEATYESGFVIDKFPISRPNLTFSTLTVSNMSPEDSSIYLCSVEQGEYQETQYFGPGTRLLVL.

This clonotype showed up many times. The J gene is TRBJ2-3, the V gene TRBV5-1, with 12 bases lining up with TRBD2. The CDR3 runs 16 residues. Germline V gives CDR1 SGHRS, CDR2 YFSETQ. V trimming: 3 bases; J trimming: 2 bases; junction bases outside the gene matches: 4. CDR3 region: CASSYSSGRATDTQYF. In DNA form, the CDR3 reads TGCGCCAGCAGCTATTCTAGCGGGAGGGCCACAGATACGCAGTATTTT.

This clonotype was seen a handful of times. The chain has TRBV5-1 and TRBJ2-1; 13 bases fit TRBD2. The germline V gene encodes CDR1 SGHRS and CDR2 YFSETQ. The CDR3 loop spans 15 amino acids. V lost 0 bases to trimming and J lost 10 bases; unmatched junction nucleotides: 4. This CDR3 is CASSLVGTSGTEQFF. In DNA, the CDR3 is TGCGCCAGCAGCTTGGTGGGGACTAGCGGGACCGAGCAGTTCTTC.

On this clonotype: One end of the junction is discordant with germline, which a read error may explain. This rearrangement joins TRBV12-3 or TRBV12-4 to TRBJ2-3; unclear D gene. There are 15 residues in the CDR3. In DNA, the CDR3 is TGTGCCAGCAGGTTAGAAGGACCCAACACAGATACGCAGTATTTT. Its translation is CASRLEGPNTDTQYF.

In this sample, this clonotype turned up a few times. This chain connects TRBV27 to TRBJ2-6, with D perhaps TRBD2 (12 bases). V lost 8 bases and J 0 bases, leaving 35 bases between the germline ends. Germline V gene sequence: CDR1 MNHEY, CDR2 SMNVEV (reference sequence). The CDR3 consists of 23 residues. The CDR3 DNA sequence: TGTGCCAGCGGCCCCCGGACAGGGGGCAGACTAGCGGGGGTACTCTCTGGGGCCAACGTCCTGACTTTC. Translation: CASGPRTGGRLAGVLSGANVLTF.

V is TRBV5-1 and J is TRBJ2-2; TRBD2 matches 9 bases. CDR1 SGHRS and CDR2 YFSETQ come from the germline V gene. The CDR3 runs to 18 residues. V lost 1 base to trimming and J lost 2 bases; unmatched junction nucleotides: 9. DNA of the CDR3: TGCGCCAGCAGCTTGTCTCGAGCGGGAGGATCAAACACCGGGGAGCTGTTTTTT. It yields the protein CASSLSRAGGSNTGELFF.

A word on this clonotype: Given the absence of the conserved phenylalanine or tryptophan at the CDR3 end, a read error is likely. The J gene is TRBJ2-3, the V gene TRBV15; 8 bases map to TRBD1. V lost 6 bases to trimming and J lost 1 base; unmatched junction nucleotides: 3. This CDR3 spans 14 amino acids. The germline V gene encodes CDR1 LNHNV and CDR2 YYDKDF (reference sequence). The CDR3 DNA follows: TGTGCCACCAGTCCAGGGGGCGGCACAGATACGCAGTATTAT. It is translated as CATSPGGGTDTQYY.

This clonotype has a count of ten or more. V is TRBV29-1 and J is TRBJ1-2, with TRBD1 identical over 7 bases. V shed 6 bases and J 4 bases; nucleotides not matched to a gene: 14. The CDR3 extends over 15 amino acids. CDR1 is SQVTM, CDR2 ANQGSEA, per germline. The CDR3 DNA is TGCAGCGTCGATATCGACAGGGCCCGCGGCTATGGCTACACCTTC. Its translation is CSVDIDRARGYGYTF.

V and J are TRBV5-1 and TRBJ2-6; no firm D call. The CDR3 length is 16 residues. Germline CDR1 reads SGHRS; CDR2 reads YFSETQ. Trimming took off 4 bases at V and 0 bases at J, with 11 bases between the two ends. CDR3 nucleotides: TGCGCCAGCAGCGACAACAGCTTCTCTGGGGCCAACGTCCTGACTTTC. Protein sequence: CASSDNSFSGANVLTF. The full variable domain, its missing parts supplied by reference TRBV5-1 and TRBJ2-6, is KAGVTQTPRYLIKTRGQQVTLSCSPISGHRSVSWYQQTPGQGLQFLFEYFSETQRNKGNFPGRFSGRQFSNSRSEMNVSTLELGDSALYLCASSDNSFSGANVLTFGAGSRLTVL.

The chain has TRBV10-3 and TRBJ1-3; D gene ambiguous. Trimming removed 0 bases at V and 0 bases at J, with 9 bases between. This CDR3 region has 16 residues. Germline V CDR1 and CDR2: ENHRY, SYGVKD. The CDR3 loop reads CAISESSGVSGNTIYF. For the CDR3, the DNA is TGTGCCATCAGTGAGTCGAGTGGGGTCTCTGGAAACACCATATATTTT.

DNA of the CDR3: TGTGCCAGCAGTGGCCGGACAGGGGGCGCTGGGGCCAACGTCCTGACTTTC. As protein: CASSGRTGGAGANVLTF. The chain carries TRBV12-3 or TRBV12-4 and TRBJ2-6; 11 bases line up with TRBD1. V lost 5 bases, J lost 2 bases, and 5 bases stayed unmatched. CDR3 length: 17 residues.

This sequence joins TRBV20-1 and TRBJ1-4, with 9 bases that match TRBD1. The CDR3 runs 15 residues. V lost 6 bases and J lost 2; bases outside the gene matches: 7. Germline V gene sequence: CDR1 DFQATT, CDR2 SNEGSKA (reference sequence). CDR3 sequence reads: CSAKDRGGTNEKLFF. DNA of the CDR3: TGCAGTGCGAAGGACAGGGGAGGCACTAATGAAAAACTGTTTTTT.

The genes are TRBV18 and TRBJ2-3; D gene unclear. The V and J ends lost 2 bases and 2 bases respectively, with 14 bases between them. This CDR3 region has 16 residues. The V gene's germline CDR1 is KGHSH and CDR2 LQKENI. The CDR3, as DNA: TGTGCCAGCTCACCAACGGCCACTGACTCCACAGATACGCAGTATTTT. It is translated as CASSPTATDSTDTQYF.

This clonotype has more than one count but fewer than ten. The rearrangement joins TRBV20-1 to TRBJ2-5; D is perhaps TRBD1 (5 bases). Germline values: CDR1 DFQATT, CDR2 SNEGSKA (reference sequence). Trimming stripped 6 bases from V and 1 base from J, with 9 bases between. This CDR3 region has 12 residues. The CDR3 here is CSASDSQETQYF. The CDR3 bases are TGCAGTGCCTCAGACAGCCAAGAGACCCAGTACTTC.